This T cell receptor beta chain came from a study of cytomegalovirus exposure and HLA in healthy donors. Study-wide points: For most TCR beta V segments, an earlier analysis put the productive rate at about 90% or about 30% of the time. The likely explanation for a cluster of highly shared sequence variants was sequencing artifact.

In the PCR, 60 Vbeta and 13 Jbeta primers were used. Profiled with immunoSEQ multiplex PCR; TCRdb holds only in-frame clones, not every one. The record lists 45,000 to 60,000 clones, of which the ten most abundant hold around 6.5%. Comments on this clone: Its antigen is not identified.

CDR3 length: 12 residues. Germline lookup yields CDR1 MDHEN and CDR2 SYDVKM. V was clipped by 6 bases and J by 9 bases; unmatched bases: 5. The material sequenced was PBMCs. The sequence came from a woman aged 40 to 50 in good health and CMV-seronegative. This chain joins TRBV28 and TRBJ1-5; 7 bases map to TRBD1. The DNA for the CDR3 is TGTGCCAGCAGGCTCGGACAGGCGCCCCAGCATTTT. It encodes CASRLGQAPQHF. The complete variable domain, with remaining parts taken from reference TRBV28 and TRBJ1-5, reads DVKVTQSSRYLVKRTGEKVFLECVQDMDHENMFWYRQDPGLGLRLIYFSYDVKMKEKGDIPEGYSVSREKKERFSLILESASTNQTSMYLCASRLGQAPQHFGDGTRLSIL.